These 22 T cell receptor beta chains share one sample of origin, sequenced in a study of metastatic and nonmetastatic thyroid tumors. With MiXCR, TCRdb called clones anew from the PCR reads. This table has roughly 40,000 clones, 18% appearing once. Thyroid surgery had not been preceded by any treatment in any patient. The sample consisted of tumor tissue. These receptors came from a female donor with papillary thyroid cancer or a benign thyroid nodule (not recorded which). Some clones in this sample may be carry-over from other donors' samples.

The rearrangement joins TRBV2 to TRBJ2-7; 8 positions match TRBD1. Per germline, CDR1 SNHLY and CDR2 FYNNEI. J was trimmed by 3 bases and V by 5 bases; bases with no gene match: 12. The CDR3 has 16 amino acids. CDR3 protein: CASSPEGQVINYEQYF. The CDR3 DNA follows: TGTGCCAGCAGTCCGGAGGGACAGGTCATCAACTACGAGCAGTACTTC.

This clone has a count of ten or more. The genes are TRBV6-1 and TRBJ1-5; 9 bases align to TRBD1. The germline CDR1 and CDR2 sequences are MNHNS and SASEGT. The junction had 3 bases not matched to a gene; V was cut back by 7 bases and J by 2 bases. The CDR3 contains 14 residues. CDR3 sequence reads: CASTTGGGNQPQHF. Here the CDR3 DNA reads TGTGCCAGCACCACAGGGGGCGGCAATCAGCCCCAGCATTTT.

There are many counts of this clone. The chain links TRBV12-3 or TRBV12-4 to TRBJ2-1; perhaps TRBD1 as D (9 bases). V lost 5 bases, J lost 8 bases, and 19 bases lay in between. CDR3 length equals 15 residues. DNA of the CDR3: TGTGCCAGCAGTCGGGGGGGACAGGGAGGCTATGAGCAGTTCTTC. Protein: CASSRGGQGGYEQFF.

This clone was recorded at least ten times. This chain connects TRBV5-1 to TRBJ2-7; D gene unclear. This CDR3 is 12 amino acids long. V shed 4 bases and J shed 8 bases, with 13 bases lying between them. Germline V lookup: CDR1 SGHRS, CDR2 YFSETQ. As DNA, the CDR3 is TGCGCCAGCAGCCAATTCCGTTCCAAGCAGTACTTC. As protein: CASSQFRSKQYF.

The chain couples TRBV5-6 to TRBJ2-7; maybe TRBD1 (6 bases). The CDR3 contains 17 residues. Trimming shortened V by 4 bases and J by 3 bases, and 23 bases separated the two germline ends. Germline V CDR1 and CDR2: SGHDT, YYEEEE. Here the CDR3 reads CASSPRQVGLLNYEQYF. CDR3 DNA: TGTGCCAGCAGCCCAAGACAGGTAGGGCTTTTAAACTACGAGCAGTACTTC.

This clone was counted at least ten times. The chain uses TRBV28 and TRBJ2-7; D may be TRBD1 or TRBD2 (5 bases each). The CDR3 is made up of 17 amino acids. The V end was cut by 1 base, the J end by 3 bases, with 19 bases between. From germline, CDR1 is MDHEN and CDR2 SYDVKM. CDR3 coding DNA: TGTGCCAGCAGTTTATTTTTCGCCAAGCCTGGGGGCTACGAGCAGTACTTC. It encodes CASSLFFAKPGGYEQYF.

There are many counts of this clone. The V and J genes are TRBV6-2 or TRBV6-3 and TRBJ1-1; D remains ambiguous. The CDR3 totals 14 residues. Between the trimmed V and J ends, which lost 4 bases and 3 bases, there was a span of 12 bases. The germline V gene encodes CDR1 MNHEY and CDR2 SVGEGT. The CDR3 sequence is CASSLMGMYTEAFF. In nucleotides, the CDR3 is TGTGCCAGCAGTTTAATGGGCATGTACACTGAAGCTTTCTTT.

This clone was seen more than once but under ten times. In the same sample, other DNA sequences code for this CDR3. The chain is built from TRBV27 and TRBJ2-7; D perhaps matches TRBD1 (6 bases). Deletions cut 7 bases from V and 7 bases from J, with 17 bases between. CDR1 MNHEY and CDR2 SMNVEV come from the germline V gene (reference sequence). This CDR3 region has 13 residues. CDR3 protein: CASKPLQGWEQYF. The CDR3 DNA follows: TGTGCCAGCAAGCCCCTACAGGGTTGGGAGCAGTACTTC.

Ten or more counts support this clone. The V and J genes are TRBV20-1 and TRBJ2-3; 12 bases are shared with TRBD2. Germline V gene data show CDR1 as DFQATT and CDR2 as SNEGSKA (reference sequence). The J segment lost 4 bases and the V segment lost 6 bases, leaving 11 bases of the junction unmatched. There are 16 residues in the CDR3. CDR3 amino acids: CSAFSASGGAPDTQYF. CDR3 coding DNA: TGCAGTGCCTTCTCCGCTAGCGGGGGGGCCCCAGATACGCAGTATTTT.

This clone was seen ten or more times. The chain recombines TRBV7-2 with TRBJ2-1, with TRBD1 matching 8 bases. Germline CDR1 is SGHTA and CDR2 is FQGNSA. After removal of 2 bases from V and 5 bases from J, the junction contained 5 bases not matched to a gene. The CDR3 is 15 residues long. CDR3 sequence: CASSLSGQGHNEQFF. The CDR3 DNA sequence: TGTGCCAGCAGCTTATCCGGACAGGGCCACAATGAGCAGTTCTTC. The complete variable domain, with remaining parts taken from reference TRBV7-2 and TRBJ2-1, reads GAGVSQSPSNKVTEKGKDVELRCDPISGHTALYWYRQSLGQGLEFLIYFQGNSAPDKSGLPSDRFSAERTGGSVSTLTIQRTQQEDSAVYLCASSLSGQGHNEQFFGPGTRLTVL.

This clone ranks as medium-sized (0.01 to 0.1%). Distinct nucleotide sequences in the sample also encode this CDR3. The chain recombines TRBV6-2 or TRBV6-3 with TRBJ1-6, with 11 positions matching TRBD1. The germline V gene encodes CDR1 MNHEY and CDR2 SVGEGT. The V and J ends lost 6 bases and 8 bases, in that order; junction bases with no gene match: 3. The CDR3 loop spans 14 amino acids. The CDR3 DNA reads as TGTGCCAGCAGACGGACAGGGGGCGATTCACCCCTCCACTTT. Translation gives CASRRTGGDSPLHF.

In the case of this clone: A much larger clone differs from this one at a single base, so this may be a read error. The chain is built from TRBV20-1 and TRBJ1-5; D may be TRBD1 (5 bases). This CDR3 contains 14 residues. Looked up from germline, CDR1 is DFQATT and CDR2 is SNEGSKA (reference sequence). The V and J ends lost 1 base and 3 bases respectively, with 10 bases between them. The CDR3: CSARGWTPNQPQHF. Here the CDR3 DNA reads TGCAGTGCTAGAGGTTGGACACCCAATCAGCCCCAGCATTTT.

At least ten counts were recorded for this clone. At the DNA level, this CDR3 is encoded by other sequences in the same sample as well. This CDR3 reads CSARGWESYNEQFF. CDR3 coding DNA: TGCAGTGCTAGAGGGTGGGAATCCTACAATGAGCAGTTCTTC. This chain connects TRBV20-1 to TRBJ2-1; D unresolved. V was cut by 1 base and J by 1 base, with 8 bases left in between. Germline V CDR1 and CDR2: DFQATT, SNEGSKA (reference sequence). The CDR3 is 14 residues long.

This clone has a handful of counts. A much larger clone lies a single base off, so this may be a read error. The same CDR3 can be traced to other DNA sequences in this sample. The chain uses TRBV6-1 and TRBJ1-1, with D uncertain. Germline V gene lookup returns CDR1 MNHNS and CDR2 SASEGT. This CDR3 has 13 residues. The CDR3 DNA reads as TGTGCCAGCAGGAGAAGGGTTGACACTGAAGCCTCCTTT. Encoded protein: CASRRRVDTEASF.

This clone has a count of ten or more. V usage is TRBV6-6 and J usage is TRBJ1-3; D is undetermined. This CDR3 region has 15 residues. Germline V lookup: CDR1 MNHNY, CDR2 SVGAGI (reference sequence). V dropped 5 bases and J dropped 1 base, with 12 bases sitting between them. The CDR3 DNA reads TGTGCCAGCAGTAACCCGAGTTCGTCTGGAAACACCATATATTTT. It translates to CASSNPSSSGNTIYF.

This clone was recorded many times. A much larger clone lies one base from this, so it may be a read error. The chain recombines TRBV2 with TRBJ1-3, with 10 bases identical to TRBD1. Germline V lookup: CDR1 SNHLY, CDR2 FYNNEI. The CDR3 loop spans 14 amino acids. The CDR3 sequence: CVSSEDRGQNTIYF. The CDR3 bases are TGTGTCAGCAGTGAAGACAGGGGGCAAAACACCATATATTTT.

This clone appeared many times. The J gene is TRBJ1-4, the V gene TRBV29-1; D remains ambiguous. Trimming took 6 bases from V and 7 from J, leaving 9 bases between them. Germline V gene lookup returns CDR1 SQVTM and CDR2 ANQGSEA. The CDR3 length is 11 residues. Written as DNA, the CDR3 is TGCAGCGTGGACGATAGTGAAAAACTGTTTTTT. It translates to CSVDDSEKLFF.

About this clone: The junction does not match germline at one end; this may be a read error. The chain employs TRBV11-1 and TRBJ1-2, with a possible D match to TRBD1 (6 bases). CDR1 is SGHAT, CDR2 FQDESV, per germline (reference sequence). The CDR3 loop spans 16 amino acids. The CDR3 region is CAISYTQDRPYYGYTF. The CDR3 coding sequence is TGTGCCATCAGCTACACCCAGGACAGACCATACTATGGCTACACCTTC.

This rearrangement joins TRBV7-9 to TRBJ1-3, with D tentatively TRBD1 (5 bases). Trimming removed 1 base at V and 2 bases at J, with 9 bases between. Germline loops: CDR1 SEHNR, CDR2 FQNEAQ (reference sequence). CDR3 length: 15 amino acids. In DNA form, the CDR3 reads TGTGCCAGCAGCTTAGATCTGGGGGCTGGAAACACCATATATTTT. Encoded protein: CASSLDLGAGNTIYF.

This clone was seen repeatedly, ten times or more. Other DNA sequences in the same sample also yield this CDR3. This rearrangement joins TRBV6-1 to TRBJ2-5; TRBD1 might be the D (6 bases). The CDR3 loop spans 13 amino acids. Germline V gene lookup returns CDR1 MNHNS and CDR2 SASEGT. V was clipped by 6 bases and J by 5 bases, with 13 bases between them. CDR3 residues: CASSSQGRETQYF. Written as DNA, the CDR3 is TGTGCCAGCAGCTCACAGGGTCGGGAGACCCAGTACTTC.

This clone showed up just a few times. This chain links TRBV6-1 with TRBJ1-2, with TRBD1 as a possible D gene (6 bases). Germline assignment: CDR1 MNHNS and CDR2 SASEGT. The CDR3 is made up of 13 amino acids. Deletions cut 7 bases from V and 6 bases from J, with 15 bases between. For the CDR3, the DNA is TGTGCCAGCATCGGCCGGGACATCCATGGCTACACCTTC. It translates to CASIGRDIHGYTF.

This clone has a count of ten or more. The rearrangement links TRBV20-1 to TRBJ2-3; D not resolved. The length of the CDR3 is 12 residues. Germline V lookup: CDR1 DFQATT, CDR2 SNEGSKA (reference sequence). V lost 6 bases and J 3 bases, leaving 10 bases between the germline ends. CDR3 loop: CSALALTDTQYF. The CDR3 DNA reads as TGCAGTGCCCTCGCGTTGACAGATACGCAGTATTTT.